This T cell receptor beta chain was identified during a study of T cell responses to AZD1222 COVID-19 vaccine. Study-level results: The donors showed a predominance of white British ancestry and of females, with possible underestimation of clonal diversity.

This CDR3 has 16 amino acids. The germline CDR1 and CDR2 sequences are MNHNS and SASEGT. The ends lost 0 bases at V and 0 bases at J; junction bases unmatched: 4. With respect to this clone: The antigen remains undetermined.

Second-dose timings of about 4 or about 12 weeks were pooled. TCRdb's copy holds only in-frame clones and misses some; the assay was immunoSEQ multiplex PCR. The sample consists of 50,000 or so clones, nearly 80% of them appearing once. The V and J genes are TRBV6-1 and TRBJ1-2; 7 nucleotides align to TRBD1. The sequences come from peripheral blood, collected 28 days after the second AZD1222 dose. The receptor was derived from an adult who received the AZD1222 COVID-19 vaccine. CDR3: CASSEAGRGPNYGYTF. CDR3 nucleotides: TGTGCCAGCAGTGAAGCAGGAAGGGGGCCTAACTATGGCTACACCTTC.